The source of this T cell receptor beta chain is a study of T cells in localized non-small cell lung cancer. The study, taken as a whole, reports: Uninvolved adjacent lung had the highest recorded T cell clonality, with tumor below it.

The germline V and J ends were trimmed by 5 bases and 0 bases, with 23 bases remaining between them. Germline V lookup: CDR1 SGHTA, CDR2 FQGNSA. This CDR3 spans 19 amino acids. Remarks on this clone: Its specificity is unknown.

Repertoires were generated with immunoSEQ multiplex PCR, while TCRdb's copy carries only in-frame clones and drops some. The data show about 54,000 clones, about 80% seen once. This clonotype originated in an older female donor with stage II squamous cell lung carcinoma. Source: peripheral blood, taken before any cancer treatment. The chain links TRBV7-2 to TRBJ2-4; possibly TRBD2 for D (5 bases). The CDR3 region is CASSALQASRLLAKNIQYF. CDR3 DNA sequence: TGTGCCAGCAGCGCCCTCCAGGCTAGCCGATTACTAGCCAAAAACATTCAGTACTTC.